This T cell receptor (beta chain) was sequenced during a study of cytomegalovirus exposure and HLA in healthy donors. Findings and caveats of the study: Generally TCR sequences proved uncommon, though certain public TCRs appeared in numerous donors. Further analysis was carried out later, and it showed several of the most significant clusters appearing linked to common viral pathogens. Using a false discovery rate of 0.05, a later analysis showed that about 16,000 TCR beta sequences were associated with HLA alleles. Across HLA loci, a later analysis found differing TCR association rates, with DRB1 most and HLA-C fewest.

Concerning this clone itself: As yet, its antigen is unknown.

The V gene end was trimmed by 7 bases and the J gene end by 3 bases; junction bases not matched to a gene: 11. The CDR3 is 16 amino acids. The V gene's germline CDR1 is ENHRY and CDR2 SYGVKD. In the PCR, 60 Vbeta and 13 Jbeta primers were used. Some clones are missing from TCRdb's copy, which holds only in-frame ones; the method was immunoSEQ multiplex PCR. The repertoire consists of 150,000 to 160,000 clones, with more than 75% occurring once and the leading ten covering 2% to 2.5%. The chain employs TRBV10-3 and TRBJ2-3, with 9 bases matching TRBD1. The sequenced sample consisted of PBMCs. This clonotype originated in a woman aged 18-30 years in good health and CMV-seronegative. CDR3 bases: TGTGCCATCACTCCACAGGGGGCAGCCCCTACAGATACGCAGTATTTT. Protein sequence: CAITPQGAAPTDTQYF.